Below are 30 T cell receptor beta chains sequenced from a single sample in a study of blood T cell repertoires in COVID-19. Clones were sequenced by immunoSEQ multiplex PCR, and TCRdb holds only the in-frame ones, with some missing. Among under 150,000 clones listed, 75% to 90% were seen once. Input material: peripheral blood. Receptors were obtained from a human donor in a cohort sampled during active COVID-19.

The CDR3 bases are TGTGCCAGCAGCTTAGGTCCGGGACAGGGGGCGGGGGAGCAGTACTTC. The encoded protein is CASSLGPGQGAGEQYF. This chain connects TRBV7-2 to TRBJ2-7; 12 positions agree with TRBD1. Germline-derived CDR1 and CDR2 are SGHTA and FQGNSA. The CDR3 sequence is 16 residues long. Germline trimming cut 1 base from V and 7 bases from J; bases unmatched to any gene: 8.

The gene calls are TRBV9 and TRBJ2-3, with 10 bases identical to TRBD2. Trimming cost V 3 bases and J 12 bases; bases outside gene matches: 4. CDR1 is SGDLS, CDR2 YYNGEE, per germline. The CDR3 consists of 12 residues. The DNA for the CDR3 is TGTGCCAGCAGCGCCCTAGCGGGAGCCCAGTATTTT. This translates into CASSALAGAQYF. Filled out from reference TRBV9 and TRBJ2-3, the complete variable domain reads DSGVTQTPKHLITATGQRVTLRCSPRSGDLSVYWYQQSLDQGLQFLIQYYNGEERAKGNILERFSAQQFPDLHSELNLSSLELGDSALYFCASSALAGAQYFGPGTRLTVL.

The chain carries TRBV7-3 and TRBJ2-5, with 7 bases lining up with TRBD1. The CDR3 loop spans 15 amino acids. With V trimmed by 5 bases and J by 5 bases, 11 bases remained unmatched. Looked up from germline, CDR1 is SGHTA and CDR2 is FQGTGA. The CDR3, as DNA: TGTGCCAGCAGCCCAACGGGACAGCCATGGGAGACCCAGTACTTC. It encodes CASSPTGQPWETQYF.

The chain recombines TRBV9 with TRBJ1-1, with D possibly TRBD1 on 6 matching bases. CDR3 size: 16 residues. Germline V CDR1 and CDR2: SGDLS, YYNGEE. The V end lost 4 bases, the J end lost 0 bases, and 16 bases lay between the germline ends. CDR3 amino acids: CASSPTQGPMNTEAFF. The CDR3 nucleotides read TGTGCCAGCAGCCCCACCCAGGGGCCTATGAACACTGAAGCTTTCTTT.

V usage is TRBV5-4 and J usage is TRBJ2-5; TRBD1 aligns across 7 bases. This CDR3 has 16 residues. Germline-derived CDR1 and CDR2 are SGHNT and YYREEE (reference sequence). V lost 3 bases to trimming and J lost 5 bases; unmatched junction nucleotides: 13. The CDR3 bases are TGTGCCAGCAGCTCAAAGGTTAGGGGGCGCAGGGAGACCCAGTACTTC. Translating it yields CASSSKVRGRRETQYF.

The chain joins TRBV6-5 to TRBJ2-3; D unclear. The CDR3 has 14 amino acids. From germline, CDR1 is MNHEY and CDR2 SVGAGI. Deletions cut 0 bases from V and 0 bases from J, with 4 bases between. CDR3 protein: CASSYSRSTDTQYF. CDR3 sequence (DNA): TGTGCCAGCAGTTACTCGCGTAGCACAGATACGCAGTATTTT.

CDR3 nucleotides: TGTGCCAGCAGCCAATCGGACAGGGGGCGATGGCTCTATGGCTACACCTTC. It codes for CASSQSDRGRWLYGYTF. The chain recombines TRBV3-1 (or the pseudogene TRBV3-2) with TRBJ1-2, with 11 positions matching TRBD1. This CDR3 region has 17 residues. The junction had 9 bases not matched to a gene; V was cut back by 2 bases and J by 4 bases. Germline V lookup: CDR1 LGHDT, CDR2 YNNKEL (reference sequence).

This chain connects TRBV10-2 to TRBJ1-1; D is uncertain. The V end was cut by 4 bases, the J end by 7 bases, with 10 bases between. This CDR3 region has 12 residues. The germline gives CDR1 WSHSY, CDR2 SAAADI. As DNA, the CDR3 is TGCGCCAGCAGTGTATGGGAGGGTGAAGCTTTCTTT. This codes for CASSVWEGEAFF.

The rearrangement uses TRBV5-6 and TRBJ2-4; TRBD1 aligns across 9 bases. CDR3 size: 12 residues. Trimming removed 4 bases from V and 16 bases from J; junction bases left unmatched: 9. Germline V gene lookup returns CDR1 SGHDT and CDR2 YYEEEE. The DNA of the CDR3 is TGTGCCAGCAGCGCGACGGGACAGGGACGATACTTC. Translation gives CASSATGQGRYF.

The rearrangement joins TRBV10-1 to TRBJ1-4; D may be TRBD1 (5 bases). Germline lookup yields CDR1 WNHNN and CDR2 SYGVQD (reference sequence). This CDR3 is 15 amino acids long. V lost 6 bases and J lost 4, with 15 bases in between. CDR3 bases: TGCGCCAGCAGACCAGGGTCCCTCCGTAATGAAAAACTGTTTTTT. Its translation is CASRPGSLRNEKLFF.

V and J are TRBV7-5 and TRBJ2-3; TRBD2, the table's D call, lacks a check against the DNA. TRBV7-5 is assigned pseudogene status. This CDR3 is built from 16 residues. CDR3 residues: CAGKPHPGGNTDTQYF. The CDR3 nucleotides read TGTGCCGGAAAACCACACCCCGGCGGGAACACAGATACGCAGTATTTT.

The rearrangement uses TRBV3-1 (or the pseudogene TRBV3-2) and TRBJ2-3; maybe TRBD1 (6 bases). There are 20 residues in the CDR3. Germline V gives CDR1 LGHDT, CDR2 YNNKEL (reference sequence). The V gene lost 4 bases and the J gene lost 2 bases, with 28 bases spanning the gap. The CDR3 DNA follows: TGTGCCAGCAGCCGCCTGGTTCAAGGGACACGGCAGCGAGTCACAGATACGCAGTATTTT. The encoded protein is CASSRLVQGTRQRVTDTQYF.

The chain combines TRBV3-1 (or the pseudogene TRBV3-2) with TRBJ1-2, with TRBD1 matching 9 bases. The CDR3 consists of 15 residues. Germline V gene lookup returns CDR1 LGHDT and CDR2 YNNKEL (reference sequence). J lost 7 bases, V lost 3 bases, and 9 bases had no gene match. The CDR3 DNA sequence: TGTGCCAGCAGCCAGTGGGCGGGACAGGGAGGTGGCTACACCTTC. Translating gives CASSQWAGQGGGYTF.

The genes are TRBV3-1 (or the pseudogene TRBV3-2) and TRBJ2-1, with 10 bases that match TRBD2. Trimming cost V 4 bases and J 4 bases; bases outside gene matches: 7. From germline, CDR1 is LGHDT and CDR2 YNNKEL (reference sequence). The CDR3 extends over 16 amino acids. In DNA form, the CDR3 reads TGTGCCAGCAGCCTATTAGCGGGAGGACCGTACAATGAGCAGTTCTTC. Translated, it gives CASSLLAGGPYNEQFF.

The gene calls are TRBV10-3 and TRBJ1-1; perhaps TRBD1 as D (6 bases). Germline V gene lookup returns CDR1 ENHRY and CDR2 SYGVKD. This CDR3 has 12 amino acids. V gave up 11 bases and J gave up 3 bases, with 13 bases separating them. The chain's CDR3 is CASQGIYTEAFF. CDR3 DNA sequence: TGTGCCTCACAGGGTATCTACACTGAAGCTTTCTTT.

This rearrangement joins TRBV6-6 to TRBJ1-5, with 7 positions matching TRBD1. The germline V gene encodes CDR1 MNHNY and CDR2 SVGAGI (reference sequence). The CDR3 contains 16 residues. Trimming cost V 2 bases and J 4 bases; bases outside gene matches: 8. The chain's CDR3 is CASSYPPGQQNQPQHF. CDR3 coding DNA: TGTGCCAGCAGTTACCCACCGGGACAGCAAAATCAGCCCCAGCATTTT.

The genes are TRBV5-4 and TRBJ2-3; 13 nucleotides line up with TRBD2. The V segment lost 4 bases and the J segment 5 bases; nucleotides outside the gene matches: 7. CDR3 size: 16 residues. The germline V gene encodes CDR1 SGHNT and CDR2 YYREEE (reference sequence). The CDR3 sequence is CASSVGLAGTGDTQYF. For the CDR3, the DNA is TGTGCCAGCAGCGTGGGACTAGCGGGAACGGGAGATACGCAGTATTTT. The complete variable domain, with remaining parts taken from reference TRBV5-4 and TRBJ2-3, reads ETGVTQSPTHLIKTRGQQVTLRCSSQSGHNTVSWYQQALGQGPQFIFQYYREEENGRGNFPPRFSGLQFPNYSSELNVNALELDDSALYLCASSVGLAGTGDTQYFGPGTRLTVL.

This clone has more than one count but fewer than ten. This sequence joins TRBV6-6 and TRBJ1-1, with TRBD1 as a possible D gene (6 bases). Trimming took off 10 bases at V and 1 base at J, with 13 bases between the two ends. Germline CDR1 MNHNY, CDR2 SVGAGI (reference sequence). The CDR3 runs to 13 residues. As DNA, the CDR3 is TGTGCCACAGAAGAGACAGGGAACACTGAAGCTTTCTTT. Residues: CATEETGNTEAFF.

The chain couples TRBV12-3 or TRBV12-4 to TRBJ2-5, with 7 bases that match TRBD2. This CDR3 has 13 amino acids. The junction had 5 bases not matched to a gene; V was cut back by 5 bases and J by 5 bases. CDR3 nucleotides: TGTGCCAGCAGTATCGCGGGAGTGGAGACCCAGTACTTC. Protein product: CASSIAGVETQYF.

This clone has just a few counts. The rearrangement joins TRBV7-3 to TRBJ2-1, with 11 bases matching TRBD2. Germline V gives CDR1 SGHTA, CDR2 FQGTGA. V lost 9 bases to trimming and J lost 8 bases; unmatched junction nucleotides: 9. This CDR3 has 14 residues. CDR3 nucleotide sequence: TGTGCCAGTACCATAGCGGGGGGGATCGATGAGCAGTTCTTC. Translating gives CASTIAGGIDEQFF.

The chain is built from TRBV7-2 and TRBJ2-7; 9 positions match TRBD2. Germline CDR1 is SGHTA and CDR2 is FQGNSA. V shed 1 base and J 0 bases; nucleotides not matched to a gene: 7. The CDR3 is 17 amino acids. CDR3: CASSLGWRGGLSYEQYF. CDR3 in DNA: TGTGCCAGCAGCTTAGGGTGGCGGGGGGGCCTCTCCTACGAGCAGTACTTC.

The rearrangement links TRBV28 to TRBJ1-5; D gene uncertain. Germline-derived CDR1 and CDR2 are MDHEN and SYDVKM. This CDR3 is 13 amino acids long. V shed 5 bases and J shed 3 bases, with 8 bases lying between them. The CDR3 DNA follows: TGTGCCAGCAGTCTACCCACCAATCAGCCCCAGCATTTT. Translation gives CASSLPTNQPQHF.

The V and J genes are TRBV19 and TRBJ1-1; D is unclear. Trimming took 2 bases from V and 1 from J, leaving 8 bases between them. The CDR3 sequence is 14 residues long. CDR1 is LNHDA and CDR2 is SQIVND in the germline V gene (reference sequence). CDR3 nucleotides: TGTGCCAGTAGTATACAGGTGAGGAACACTGAAGCTTTCTTT. It encodes CASSIQVRNTEAFF.

The chain combines TRBV2 with TRBJ1-5; D remains unclear. CDR1 SNHLY and CDR2 FYNNEI come from the germline V gene. Trimming removed 5 bases from V and 6 bases from J, with 11 bases in between. CDR3 length: 13 residues. The CDR3 sequence: CASSTGSTQPQHF. The CDR3 DNA reads TGTGCCAGCAGTACGGGGTCGACTCAGCCCCAGCATTTT.

V is TRBV27 and J is TRBJ2-2; the match to TRBD1 covers 9 bases. The germline CDR1 and CDR2 sequences are MNHEY and SMNVEV (reference sequence). There are 14 residues in the CDR3. V lost 9 bases and J lost 4; bases outside the gene matches: 6. DNA for the CDR3: TGTGCCAGTACATACAGGGGGCGCACCGGGGAGCTGTTTTTT. It translates to CASTYRGRTGELFF.

The table lists this clone with a count of one. This rearrangement joins TRBV7-2 to TRBJ1-1; D gene unclear. CDR1 SGHTA and CDR2 FQGNSA come from the germline V gene. This CDR3 is 14 amino acids long. The V and J ends lost 3 bases and 1 base respectively, with 9 bases between them. CDR3 sequence (DNA): TGTGCCAGCAGCTTTAGTACCCGGAACACTGAAGCTTTCTTT. Its protein product is CASSFSTRNTEAFF.

The V call is TRBV5-4, the J call TRBJ2-5, with D perhaps matching TRBD2 (6 bases). The CDR3 is 13 residues long. The germline V and J ends were trimmed by 6 bases and 5 bases, with 14 bases remaining between them. Germline V gene lookup returns CDR1 SGHNT and CDR2 YYREEE (reference sequence). The CDR3 region is CASKSGFVETQYF. The CDR3 DNA is TGTGCCAGCAAAAGCGGGTTCGTTGAGACCCAGTACTTC.

This clone occurred a few times. This chain connects TRBV6-6 to TRBJ2-2; the D is unclear. Per germline, CDR1 MNHNY and CDR2 SVGAGI (reference sequence). Between the trimmed V and J ends, which lost 10 bases and 2 bases, there was a span of 17 bases. The CDR3 extends over 15 amino acids. This chain's CDR3 is CATRPARGNTGELFF. The CDR3 region has the DNA TGTGCCACCAGGCCGGCCCGAGGAAACACCGGGGAGCTGTTTTTT.

The sample holds one count of this clone. V and J are TRBV5-1 and TRBJ2-3; possibly TRBD1 for D (6 bases). The CDR3 is 16 amino acids. Germline values: CDR1 SGHRS, CDR2 YFSETQ. Trimming shortened V by 0 bases and J by 0 bases, and 11 bases separated the two germline ends. CDR3 DNA sequence: TGCGCCAGCAGCTTGGCGGACAGCCCTAGCACAGATACGCAGTATTTT. Translating it yields CASSLADSPSTDTQYF.

This clone has a single count. This rearrangement joins TRBV18 to TRBJ2-3; tentatively, D is TRBD2 (5 bases). V was pared by 3 bases and J by 1 base, with 5 bases between. The length of the CDR3 is 13 residues. Looked up from germline, CDR1 is KGHSH and CDR2 is LQKENI. CDR3 amino acids: CASSPGGTDTQYF. DNA of the CDR3: TGTGCCAGCTCACCCGGGGGCACAGATACGCAGTATTTT.